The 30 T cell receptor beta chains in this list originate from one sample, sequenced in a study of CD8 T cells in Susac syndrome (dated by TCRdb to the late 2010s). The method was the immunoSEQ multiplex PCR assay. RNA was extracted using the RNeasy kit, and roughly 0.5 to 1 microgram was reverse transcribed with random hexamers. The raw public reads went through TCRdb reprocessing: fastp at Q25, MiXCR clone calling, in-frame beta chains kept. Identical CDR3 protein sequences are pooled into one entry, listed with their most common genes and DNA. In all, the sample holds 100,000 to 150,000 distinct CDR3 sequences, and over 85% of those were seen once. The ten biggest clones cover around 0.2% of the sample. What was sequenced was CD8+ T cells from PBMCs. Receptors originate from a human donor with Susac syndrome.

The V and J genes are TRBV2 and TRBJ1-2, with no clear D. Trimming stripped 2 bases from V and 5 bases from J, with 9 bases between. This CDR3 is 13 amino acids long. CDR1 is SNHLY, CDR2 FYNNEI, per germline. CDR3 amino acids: CASSESFGYGYTF. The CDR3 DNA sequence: TGTGCCAGCAGTGAATCGTTCGGTTATGGCTACACCTTC.

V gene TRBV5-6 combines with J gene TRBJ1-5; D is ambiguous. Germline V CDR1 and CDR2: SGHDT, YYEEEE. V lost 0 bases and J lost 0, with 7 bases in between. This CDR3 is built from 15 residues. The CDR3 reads CASSLGGISNQPQHF. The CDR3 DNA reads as TGTGCCAGCAGCTTGGGAGGGATTAGCAATCAGCCCCAGCATTTT.

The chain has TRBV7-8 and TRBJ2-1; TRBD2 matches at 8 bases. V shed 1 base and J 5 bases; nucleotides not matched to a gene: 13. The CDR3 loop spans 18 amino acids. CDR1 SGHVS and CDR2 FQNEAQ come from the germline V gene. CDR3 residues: CASSLGWDPGGPHNEQFF. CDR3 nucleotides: TGTGCCAGCAGCTTAGGATGGGACCCGGGAGGGCCTCACAATGAGCAGTTCTTC.

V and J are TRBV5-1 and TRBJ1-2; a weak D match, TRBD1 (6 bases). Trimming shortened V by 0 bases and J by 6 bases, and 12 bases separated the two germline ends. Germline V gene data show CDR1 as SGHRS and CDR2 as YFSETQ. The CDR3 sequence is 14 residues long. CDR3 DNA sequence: TGCGCCAGCAGCTTGGAAGGGGGTTACGATGGCTACACCTTC. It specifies CASSLEGGYDGYTF.

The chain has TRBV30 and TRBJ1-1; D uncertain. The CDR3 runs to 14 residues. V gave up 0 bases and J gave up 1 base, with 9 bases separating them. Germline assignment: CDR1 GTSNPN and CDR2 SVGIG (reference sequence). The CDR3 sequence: CAWSVGPQNTEAFF. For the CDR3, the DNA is TGTGCCTGGAGTGTAGGACCCCAGAACACTGAAGCTTTCTTT.

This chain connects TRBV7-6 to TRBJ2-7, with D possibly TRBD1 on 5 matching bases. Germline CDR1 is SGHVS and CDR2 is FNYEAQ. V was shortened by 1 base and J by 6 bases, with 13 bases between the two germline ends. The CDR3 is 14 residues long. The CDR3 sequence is CASSLVSTGSEQYF. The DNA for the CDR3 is TGTGCCAGCAGCTTAGTGTCTACAGGATCCGAGCAGTACTTC.

The CDR3 is CASSLVETQYF. The DNA for the CDR3 is TGTGCCAGCAGCTTGGTCGAGACCCAGTACTTC. V gene TRBV7-9 combines with J gene TRBJ2-5, with D unresolved. This CDR3 contains 11 residues. Germline V gene data show CDR1 as SEHNR and CDR2 as FQNEAQ (reference sequence). Deletions cut 3 bases from V and 5 bases from J, with 4 bases between.

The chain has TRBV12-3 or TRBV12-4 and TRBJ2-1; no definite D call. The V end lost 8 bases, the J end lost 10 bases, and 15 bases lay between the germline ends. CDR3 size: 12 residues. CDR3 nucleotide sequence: TGTGCCAGCGCCCTCCTATCGGAGGAGCAGTTCTTC. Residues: CASALLSEEQFF.

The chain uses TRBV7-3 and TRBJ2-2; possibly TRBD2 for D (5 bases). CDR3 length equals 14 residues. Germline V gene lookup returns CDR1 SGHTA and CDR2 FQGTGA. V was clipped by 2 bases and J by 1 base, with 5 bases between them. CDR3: CASSLEGNTGELFF. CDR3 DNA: TGTGCCAGCAGCTTAGAGGGGAACACCGGGGAGCTGTTTTTT.

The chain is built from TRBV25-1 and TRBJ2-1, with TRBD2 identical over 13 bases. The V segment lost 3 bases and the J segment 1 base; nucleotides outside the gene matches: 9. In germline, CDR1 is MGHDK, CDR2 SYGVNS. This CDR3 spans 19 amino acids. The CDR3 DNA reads TGTGCCAGCAGTGAGACTAGCGGGGGGCCCCAAAATTCCTACAATGAGCAGTTCTTC. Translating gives CASSETSGGPQNSYNEQFF.

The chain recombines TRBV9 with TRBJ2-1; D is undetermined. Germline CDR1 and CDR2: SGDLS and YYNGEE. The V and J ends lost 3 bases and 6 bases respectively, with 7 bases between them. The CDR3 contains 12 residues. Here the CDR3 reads CASSARANEQFF. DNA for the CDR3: TGTGCCAGCAGCGCAAGGGCCAATGAGCAGTTCTTC.

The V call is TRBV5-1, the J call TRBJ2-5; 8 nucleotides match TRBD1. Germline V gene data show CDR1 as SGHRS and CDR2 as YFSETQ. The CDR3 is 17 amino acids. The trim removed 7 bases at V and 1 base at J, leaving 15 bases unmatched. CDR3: CASAEFQGAGVQETQYF. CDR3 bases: TGCGCCAGCGCTGAATTCCAGGGGGCAGGGGTCCAAGAGACCCAGTACTTC. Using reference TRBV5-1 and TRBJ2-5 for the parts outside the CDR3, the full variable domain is KAGVTQTPRYLIKTRGQQVTLSCSPISGHRSVSWYQQTPGQGLQFLFEYFSETQRNKGNFPGRFSGRQFSNSRSEMNVSTLELGDSALYLCASAEFQGAGVQETQYFGPGTRLLVL.

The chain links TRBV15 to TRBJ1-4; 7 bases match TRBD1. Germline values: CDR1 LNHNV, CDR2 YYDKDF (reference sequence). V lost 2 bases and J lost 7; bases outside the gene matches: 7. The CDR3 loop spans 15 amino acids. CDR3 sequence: CATSRNRGSSEKLFF. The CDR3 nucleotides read TGTGCCACCAGCAGAAACAGGGGCTCGAGTGAAAAACTGTTTTTT.

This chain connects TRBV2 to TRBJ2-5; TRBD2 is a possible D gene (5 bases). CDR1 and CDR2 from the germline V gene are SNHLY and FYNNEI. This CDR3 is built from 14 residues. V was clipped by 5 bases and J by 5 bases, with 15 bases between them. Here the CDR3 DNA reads TGTGCCAGCAGTACTCCGGGGTCCTGGGAGACCCAGTACTTC. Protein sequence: CASSTPGSWETQYF.

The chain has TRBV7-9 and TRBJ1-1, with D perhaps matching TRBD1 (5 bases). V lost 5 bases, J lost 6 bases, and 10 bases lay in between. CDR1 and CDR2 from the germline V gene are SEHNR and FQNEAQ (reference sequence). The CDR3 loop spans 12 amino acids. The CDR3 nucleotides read TGTGCCAGCAGCGGGAGGGGATCTGAAGCTTTCTTT. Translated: CASSGRGSEAFF.

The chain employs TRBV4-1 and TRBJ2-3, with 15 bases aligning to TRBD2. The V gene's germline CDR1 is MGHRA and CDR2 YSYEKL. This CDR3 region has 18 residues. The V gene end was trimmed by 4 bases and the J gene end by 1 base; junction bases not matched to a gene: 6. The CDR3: CASSPGLAGGYRTDTQYF. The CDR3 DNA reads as TGCGCCAGCAGCCCGGGACTAGCGGGGGGCTATCGCACAGATACGCAGTATTTT.

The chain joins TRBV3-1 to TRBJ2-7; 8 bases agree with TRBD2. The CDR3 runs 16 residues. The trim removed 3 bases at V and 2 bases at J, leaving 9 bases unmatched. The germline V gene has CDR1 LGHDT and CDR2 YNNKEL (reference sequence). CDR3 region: CASSQHSGERAYEQYF. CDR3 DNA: TGTGCCAGCAGCCAGCATAGCGGGGAAAGGGCCTACGAGCAGTACTTC.

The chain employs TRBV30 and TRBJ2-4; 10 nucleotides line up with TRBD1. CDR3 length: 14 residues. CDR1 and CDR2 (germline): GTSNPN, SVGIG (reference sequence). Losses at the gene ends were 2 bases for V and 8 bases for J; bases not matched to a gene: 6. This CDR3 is CAWSSGQGGDIQYF. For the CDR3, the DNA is TGTGCCTGGAGTAGTGGACAGGGGGGGGACATTCAGTACTTC.

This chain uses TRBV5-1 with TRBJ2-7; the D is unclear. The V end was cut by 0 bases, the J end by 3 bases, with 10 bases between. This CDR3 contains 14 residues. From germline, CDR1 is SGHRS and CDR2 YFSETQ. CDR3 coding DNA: TGCGCCAGCAGCTTGGATTCAGGCCGCTACGAGCAGTACTTC. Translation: CASSLDSGRYEQYF.

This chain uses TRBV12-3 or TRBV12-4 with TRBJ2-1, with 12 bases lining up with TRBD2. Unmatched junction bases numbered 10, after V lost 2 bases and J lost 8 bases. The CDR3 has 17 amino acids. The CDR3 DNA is TGTGCCAGCAGTTTATTGGGTCGGCTAGCGGGAGGGGATGAGCAGTTCTTC. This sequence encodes CASSLLGRLAGGDEQFF.

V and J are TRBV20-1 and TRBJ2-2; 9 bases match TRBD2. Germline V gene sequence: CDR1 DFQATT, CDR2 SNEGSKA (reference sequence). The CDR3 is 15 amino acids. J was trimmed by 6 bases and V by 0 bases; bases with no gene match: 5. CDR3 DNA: TGCAGTGCTAGAGAATTAGCGGGAGAGGCCGGGGAGCTGTTTTTT. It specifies CSARELAGEAGELFF.

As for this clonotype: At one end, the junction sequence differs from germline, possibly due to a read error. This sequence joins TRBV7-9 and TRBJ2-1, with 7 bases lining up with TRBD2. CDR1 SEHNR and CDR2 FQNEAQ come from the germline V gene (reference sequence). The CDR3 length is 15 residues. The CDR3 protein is CASSLAASGGNEQFF. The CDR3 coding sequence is TGTGCCAGCAGCCTAGCGGCTAGCGGAGGGAATGAGCAGTTCTTC. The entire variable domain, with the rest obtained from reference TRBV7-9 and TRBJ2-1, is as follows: DTGVSQNPRHKITKRGQNVTFRCDPISEHNRLYWYRQTLGQGPEFLTYFQNEAQLEKSRLLSDRFSAERPKGSFSTLEIQRTEQGDSAMYLCASSLAASGGNEQFFGPGTRLTVL.

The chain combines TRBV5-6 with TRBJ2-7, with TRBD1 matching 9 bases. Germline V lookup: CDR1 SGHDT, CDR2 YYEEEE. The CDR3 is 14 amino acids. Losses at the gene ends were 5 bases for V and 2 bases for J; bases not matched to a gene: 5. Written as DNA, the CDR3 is TGTGCCAGCAGTATACGACAGGGGGCCTACGAGCAGTACTTC. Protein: CASSIRQGAYEQYF.

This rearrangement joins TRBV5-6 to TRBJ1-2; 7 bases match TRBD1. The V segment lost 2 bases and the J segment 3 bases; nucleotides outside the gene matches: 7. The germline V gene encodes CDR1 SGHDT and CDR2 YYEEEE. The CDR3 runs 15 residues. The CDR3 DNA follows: TGTGCCAGCAGCTTCAGGACAGGCTCGGACTATGGCTACACCTTC. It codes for CASSFRTGSDYGYTF.

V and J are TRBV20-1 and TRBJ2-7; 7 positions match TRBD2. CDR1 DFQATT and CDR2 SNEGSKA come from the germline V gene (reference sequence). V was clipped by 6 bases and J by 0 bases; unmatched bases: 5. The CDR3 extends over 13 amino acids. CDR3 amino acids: CSAGTTNSYEQYF. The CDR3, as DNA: TGCAGTGCAGGGACTACTAACTCCTACGAGCAGTACTTC.

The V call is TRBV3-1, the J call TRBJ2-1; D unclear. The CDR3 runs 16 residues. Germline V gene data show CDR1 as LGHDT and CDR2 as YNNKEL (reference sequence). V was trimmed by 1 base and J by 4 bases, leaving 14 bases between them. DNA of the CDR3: TGTGCCAGCAGCCAAGCAAGGTCCCCAATATACAATGAGCAGTTCTTC. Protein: CASSQARSPIYNEQFF.

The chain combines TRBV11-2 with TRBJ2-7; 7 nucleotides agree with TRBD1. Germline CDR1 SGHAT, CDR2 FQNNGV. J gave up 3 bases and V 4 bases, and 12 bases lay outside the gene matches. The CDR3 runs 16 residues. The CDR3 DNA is TGTGCCAGCAGCTCCTTCATGAAGGGGGCAGGCTACGAGCAGTACTTC. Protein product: CASSSFMKGAGYEQYF.

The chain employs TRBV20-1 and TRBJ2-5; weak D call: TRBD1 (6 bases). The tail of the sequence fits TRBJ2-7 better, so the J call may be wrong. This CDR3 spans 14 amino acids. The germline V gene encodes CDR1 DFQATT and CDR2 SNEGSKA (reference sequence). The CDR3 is CSARGIRGFHEQYF. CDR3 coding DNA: TGCAGTGCTAGGGGTATCAGGGGCTTTCACGAGCAGTACTTC.

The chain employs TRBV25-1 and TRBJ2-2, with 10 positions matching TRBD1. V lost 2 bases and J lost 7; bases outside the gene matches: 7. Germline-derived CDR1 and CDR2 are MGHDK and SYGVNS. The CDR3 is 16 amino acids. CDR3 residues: CASSEIGQGVHGELFF. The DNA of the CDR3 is TGTGCCAGCAGTGAAATAGGACAGGGGGTTCACGGGGAGCTGTTTTTT. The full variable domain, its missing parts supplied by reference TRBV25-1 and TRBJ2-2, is EADIYQTPRYLVIGTGKKITLECSQTMGHDKMYWYQQDPGMELHLIHYSYGVNSTEKGDLSSESTVSRIRTEHFPLTLESARPSHTSQYLCASSEIGQGVHGELFFGEGSRLTVL.

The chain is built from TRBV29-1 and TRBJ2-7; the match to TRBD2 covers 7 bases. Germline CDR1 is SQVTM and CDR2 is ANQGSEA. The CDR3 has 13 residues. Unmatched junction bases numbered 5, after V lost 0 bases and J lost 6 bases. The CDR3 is CSVEEGGSGEQYF. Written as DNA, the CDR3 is TGCAGCGTTGAAGAAGGCGGGAGCGGCGAGCAGTACTTC.